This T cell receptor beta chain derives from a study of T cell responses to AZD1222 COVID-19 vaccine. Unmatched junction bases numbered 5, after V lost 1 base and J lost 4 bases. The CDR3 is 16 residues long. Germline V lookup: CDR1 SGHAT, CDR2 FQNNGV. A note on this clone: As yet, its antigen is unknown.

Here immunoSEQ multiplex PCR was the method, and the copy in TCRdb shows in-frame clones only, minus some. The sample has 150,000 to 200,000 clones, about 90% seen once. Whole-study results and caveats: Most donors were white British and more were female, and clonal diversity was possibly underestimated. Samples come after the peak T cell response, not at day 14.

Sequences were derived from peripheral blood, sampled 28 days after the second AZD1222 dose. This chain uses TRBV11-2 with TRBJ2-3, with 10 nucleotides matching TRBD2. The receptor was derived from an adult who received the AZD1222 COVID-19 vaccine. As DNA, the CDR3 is TGTGCCAGCAGCTTAGTACCTAGCGGGGGTGCAGATACGCAGTATTTT. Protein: CASSLVPSGGADTQYF.